These 18 T cell receptor beta chains were sequenced from one sample in a study of blood T cell repertoires in COVID-19. Here immunoSEQ multiplex PCR was the method, and the copy in TCRdb shows in-frame clones only, minus some. The repertoire includes about 260,000 clones, 75% to 90% of them detected once, and about 1.6% sits in the top ten. Sequencing used peripheral blood. These receptors all stem from a woman in her 40s who had recovered from COVID-19.

This clone was seen more than once but under ten times. The chain carries TRBV29-1 and TRBJ1-4, with 8 positions matching TRBD2. The DNA end is a closer match to TRBJ2-2, so the J assignment may be wrong. Germline V gene data show CDR1 as SQVTM and CDR2 as ANQGSEA. This CDR3 has 16 amino acids. The CDR3 here is CSVEPRAGGDYGELFF. The CDR3, as DNA: TGCAGCGTTGAACCTCGGGCGGGGGGTGACTACGGGGAGCTGTTTTTT.

This clone was seen only once. This chain uses TRBV7-2 with TRBJ1-2, with D hard to call. V lost 1 base and J lost 4, with 13 bases in between. Germline CDR1 and CDR2: SGHTA and FQGNSA. The CDR3 has 15 residues. The CDR3 nucleotides are TGTGCCAGCAGCTTAGGGCTCGGCTCGGGCTATGGCTACACCTTC. Residues: CASSLGLGSGYGYTF.

The CDR3 here is CASSLTGGEYEQYF. In DNA form, the CDR3 reads TGCGCCAGCAGCCTCACAGGGGGTGAGTACGAGCAGTACTTC. The chain recombines TRBV5-1 with TRBJ2-7, with 8 bases aligning to TRBD1. Germline-derived CDR1 and CDR2 are SGHRS and YFSETQ. There are 14 residues in the CDR3. The junction had 7 bases not matched to a gene; V was cut back by 4 bases and J by 4 bases.

The DNA of the CDR3 is TGTGCCAGCAGCCAAGGGGCTGGAGCTTGGGCAGGAGGTCGCTACGAGCAGTACTTC. Its translation: CASSQGAGAWAGGRYEQYF. The V gene is TRBV4-2, the J gene TRBJ2-7, with D possibly being TRBD2 (5 bases). The germline gives CDR1 LGHNA, CDR2 YNFKEQ. The CDR3 covers 19 residues. Trimming left V 1 base short and J 3 bases short, with 25 bases between.

This clone was found once. Other DNA variants within this sample encode the same CDR3. V usage is TRBV5-1 and J usage is TRBJ1-1, with D perhaps TRBD1 (5 bases). V was cut by 5 bases and J by 1 base, with 6 bases left in between. Germline CDR1 reads SGHRS; CDR2 reads YFSETQ. CDR3 size: 12 residues. This CDR3 reads CASRTGNTEAFF. The DNA for the CDR3 is TGCGCCAGCAGAACAGGGAACACTGAAGCTTTCTTT.

The chain uses TRBV19 and TRBJ2-5; 9 bases match TRBD2. The CDR3 has 18 amino acids. V lost 3 bases, J lost 7 bases, and 18 bases stayed unmatched. CDR1 and CDR2 (germline): LNHDA, SQIVND (reference sequence). CDR3 nucleotides: TGTGCCAGTAGTATGGGCGATGGGGCGGGGGGGCTTATACCGACCCAGTACTTC. Protein sequence: CASSMGDGAGGLIPTQYF.

Details on this clone: Distinct nucleotide sequences in the sample also encode this CDR3. This chain links TRBV3-1 (or the pseudogene TRBV3-2) with TRBJ1-3; D gene ambiguous. Trimming cost V 4 bases and J 0 bases, with 4 bases left between them. There are 13 residues in the CDR3. Germline-derived CDR1 and CDR2 are LGHDT and YNNKEL (reference sequence). CDR3 sequence reads: CASSPSSGNTIYF. For the CDR3, the DNA is TGTGCCAGCAGCCCCAGCTCTGGAAACACCATATATTTT.

The chain is built from TRBV10-3 and TRBJ1-1, with D perhaps TRBD1 (5 bases). Germline lookup yields CDR1 ENHRY and CDR2 SYGVKD. This CDR3 contains 15 residues. Between the trimmed V and J ends, which lost 0 bases and 1 base, there was a span of 9 bases. The CDR3 region has the DNA TGTGCCATCAGTGAGTCTCGGCAGGGGAACACTGAAGCTTTCTTT. Protein product: CAISESRQGNTEAFF.

The chain is built from TRBV5-1 and TRBJ2-7, with D possibly being TRBD2 (5 bases). Per germline, CDR1 SGHRS and CDR2 YFSETQ. V lost 10 bases to trimming and J lost 4 bases, with 18 bases between them. The CDR3 has 13 amino acids. The CDR3 is CAGTLSGSYEQYF. As DNA, the CDR3 is TGCGCCGGAACCCTATCGGGATCTTACGAGCAGTACTTC. The variable domain in full, with the rest retrieved from reference TRBV5-1 and TRBJ2-7, is KAGVTQTPRYLIKTRGQQVTLSCSPISGHRSVSWYQQTPGQGLQFLFEYFSETQRNKGNFPGRFSGRQFSNSRSEMNVSTLELGDSALYLCAGTLSGSYEQYFGPGTRLTVT.

This clone was seen many times. The chain joins TRBV4-3 to TRBJ2-5; TRBD1 aligns across 8 bases. V lost 1 base and J lost 0; bases outside the gene matches: 1. Germline CDR1 and CDR2: LGHNA and YSLEER. The CDR3 contains 15 residues. The CDR3: CASSQGQGYQETQYF. CDR3 coding DNA: TGCGCCAGCAGCCAAGGACAGGGGTACCAAGAGACCCAGTACTTC.

This clone was found a few times. The gene calls are TRBV7-2 and TRBJ1-4, with TRBD1 as a possible D gene (5 bases). This CDR3 has 15 amino acids. The V and J ends lost 6 bases and 6 bases respectively, with 17 bases between them. In germline, CDR1 is SGHTA, CDR2 FQGNSA. CDR3 nucleotides: TGTGCCAGCAGTCGCACGGGGGACGGTTATGAAAAACTGTTTTTT. Protein sequence: CASSRTGDGYEKLFF.

The genes are TRBV3-1 (or the pseudogene TRBV3-2) and TRBJ2-3; 8 nucleotides agree with TRBD2. CDR3 size: 14 residues. Trimming at V came to 4 bases and at J to 2 bases, leaving 2 bases not matched to a gene. The germline V gene has CDR1 LGHDT and CDR2 YNNKEL (reference sequence). This CDR3 reads CASSPRGATDTQYF. The CDR3 nucleotides read TGTGCCAGCAGCCCGCGGGGGGCCACAGATACGCAGTATTTT.

The sample holds one count of this clone. The chain joins TRBV5-1 to TRBJ1-4; D uncertain. The V gene's germline CDR1 is SGHRS and CDR2 YFSETQ. V dropped 5 bases and J dropped 0 bases, with 5 bases sitting between them. This CDR3 has 13 amino acids. In nucleotides, the CDR3 is TGCGCCAGCAGGGGCTCAACTAATGAAAAACTGTTTTTT. Its protein product is CASRGSTNEKLFF.

The rearrangement links TRBV6-5 to TRBJ2-5, with TRBD1 matching 7 bases. V trimming: 0 bases; J trimming: 2 bases; junction bases outside the gene matches: 6. Germline V lookup: CDR1 MNHEY, CDR2 SVGAGI. The CDR3 has 16 residues. The chain's CDR3 is CASSYSVPGQQETQYF. The CDR3 DNA follows: TGTGCCAGCAGTTACTCGGTACCGGGACAGCAAGAGACCCAGTACTTC.

J is TRBJ2-3 and V is TRBV27; 8 nucleotides match TRBD1. CDR1 is MNHEY, CDR2 SMNVEV, per germline (reference sequence). Trimming removed 5 bases from V and 2 bases from J; junction bases left unmatched: 9. The CDR3 has 16 amino acids. Here the CDR3 DNA reads TGTGCCAGCAGTCCAGGACAGGGTGGGGCCACAGATACGCAGTATTTT. It codes for CASSPGQGGATDTQYF.

The V gene is TRBV6-5, the J gene TRBJ2-5; possibly TRBD2 for D (6 bases). The V gene lost 5 bases and the J gene lost 5 bases, with 12 bases spanning the gap. The germline gives CDR1 MNHEY, CDR2 SVGAGI. The CDR3 contains 13 residues. The CDR3 DNA follows: TGTGCCAGCAGTATGCTAGGGAGGGAGACCCAGTACTTC. Protein product: CASSMLGRETQYF.

The chain joins TRBV2 to TRBJ1-6; D is unresolved. The CDR3 contains 12 residues. The V end lost 2 bases, the J end lost 8 bases, and 4 bases lay between the germline ends. Germline-derived CDR1 and CDR2 are SNHLY and FYNNEI. CDR3 sequence reads: CASSERDSPLHF. DNA of the CDR3: TGTGCCAGCAGTGAACGAGATTCACCCCTCCACTTT.

This clone has more than one count but fewer than ten. The V and J genes are TRBV18 and TRBJ1-2, with a tentative D call TRBD1 (6 bases). Germline-derived CDR1 and CDR2 are KGHSH and LQKENI. This CDR3 comprises 15 residues. V lost 5 bases, J lost 3 bases, and 16 bases lay in between. The DNA of the CDR3 is TGTGCCAGCTCAGCTGAACTGAGGACAGACTATGGCTACACCTTC. Its translation: CASSAELRTDYGYTF.